This record covers a single T cell receptor (beta chain). It lacks a known antigen. No quality values exist for individual bases; no much larger clone is one base distant. Collaborating institutions collected whole blood in K2EDTA tubes following their own protocols. For TCRbeta analysis, collaborator samples were shipped as frozen whole blood, as isolated PBMCs, or as DNA extracted from either sample type. From its cysteine to its phenylalanine, the CDR3 spans 13 amino acids. Just CDR3 DNA is preserved here, 39 bases in frame from base 1. V lost 4 bases and J lost 10 bases; the stretch between them is 11 bases long. In the germline V gene, CDR1 corresponds to SGHTA and CDR2 to FQGNSA. TCRbeta CDR3 regions were amplified from genomic DNA by means of the immunoSEQ Assay, a bias-controlled multiplex PCR. Regarding the original processing steps: Nucleated cell counts per sample were estimated from amplification of reference gene primers within the assay. To quantify the absolute abundance of each unique TCRbeta CDR3 rearrangement, sequence reads were collapsed and filtered. For each sample, productive Simpson clonality was calculated by taking the square root of Simpson's diversity index across productive rearrangements. TCRdb obtained this table from immuneACCESS and retained in-frame rearrangements with V and J assigned. These tables miss some clones; where compared with another copy, unresolved V genes account for less than half of the shortfall, and the remainder is unexplained. That table furnishes V, J and clone size, whereas the DNA furnished D and trimming. This sample gives 67,000 or so clones in total; about 80% of them show up just once. The ten largest make up 0.83% of the sample.

These data are taken from a study of blood T cell repertoires in COVID-19 (dated by TCRdb to 2019 to 2021). As for the study more broadly: Samples covering the acute and convalescent phases of COVID-19 were provided by collaborators in the United States, Italy and Spain. The prospective study material was composed of cDNA or gDNA derived from T cells, B-cell-depleted T cells, or PBMCs. Nearly every sample came with metadata listing a de-identified subject ID, COVID-19 status, age in years and sex. A freely available public database, intended as a resource for researchers studying the immune response to SARS-CoV-2, is where the repertoires were released. Subjects who had been exposed to COVID-19, were actively infected with it, or had recovered from it provided the deeply sampled blood TCRbeta repertoires that made up the dataset. Where available, HLA class I and class II types were taken from metadata supplied by the sample provider and were not determined by assay-based typing. The samples were drawn from the first 160 participants of the ongoing ImmuneRACE study and from over 950 subjects provided by 6 global collaborators. Results and caveats for the whole study, not just this receptor: The amount of clinical and demographic metadata varied by source and participant and was provided uncurated.

The origin of this receptor is a woman in her seventies with acute or convalescent COVID-19. This sequence uses TRBV7-2 and TRBJ1-6; the D gene is possibly TRBD1, with 6 bases matching. Sequenced sample: peripheral blood. The CDR3 sequence is CASSSYRDSPLHF. At the DNA level, the sequence is TGTGCCAGCAGCTCGTACAGGGACTCACCCCTCCACTTT.